This T cell receptor (beta chain) emerged from a study of prognosis after radiotherapy for stage I lung cancer. About the research overall: In this cohort, no one received concurrent therapy with stereotactic body radiotherapy.

The TCR beta CDR3 region was amplified from genomic DNA, with two rounds of multiplex PCR being used for the amplification. Primers (each specific to one TRBV or TRBJ gene) were used in first-round PCR. The second round of PCR employed universal primers. TCRdb reanalysed the multiplex PCR reads using MiXCR and keeps one entry per CDR3 protein. The sample holds nearly 35,000 distinct CDR3 sequences; 25% to 40% are singletons and the top ten take 25% to 30%. The germline V gene encodes CDR1 SGHAT and CDR2 FQNNGV. Germline trimming cut 5 bases from V and 5 bases from J; bases unmatched to any gene: 14. There are 16 residues in the CDR3.

This TCR derives from a donor over 45 with non-small cell lung cancer. This sequence joins TRBV11-2 and TRBJ2-5, with 7 bases matching TRBD1. Sequencing was performed on PBMCs, taken before or after stereotactic body radiation therapy (not recorded which). The CDR3 here is CASSIGTDGWGETQYF. The CDR3 nucleotides read TGTGCCAGCAGCATCGGGACAGATGGGTGGGGGGAGACCCAGTACTTC.